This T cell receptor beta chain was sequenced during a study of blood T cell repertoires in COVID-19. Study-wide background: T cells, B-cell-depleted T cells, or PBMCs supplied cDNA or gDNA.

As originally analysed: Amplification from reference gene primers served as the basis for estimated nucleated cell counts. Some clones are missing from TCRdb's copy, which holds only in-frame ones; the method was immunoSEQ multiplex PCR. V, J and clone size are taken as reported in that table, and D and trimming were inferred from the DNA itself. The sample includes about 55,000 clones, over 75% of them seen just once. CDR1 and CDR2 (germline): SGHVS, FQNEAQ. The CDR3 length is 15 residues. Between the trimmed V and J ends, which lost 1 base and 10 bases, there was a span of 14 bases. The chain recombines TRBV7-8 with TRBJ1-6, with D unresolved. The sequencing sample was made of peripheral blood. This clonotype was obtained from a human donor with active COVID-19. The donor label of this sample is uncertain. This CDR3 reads CASSLGTGSYSPLHF. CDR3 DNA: TGTGCCAGCAGCTTAGGTACGGGAAGTTACTCACCCCTCCACTTT.